What follows are 6 T cell receptor beta chains derived from one specimen sequenced in a study of blood T cell repertoires in COVID-19 (dated by TCRdb to 2020 to 2021). Library generation was performed with the immunoSEQ multiplex PCR assay. In TCRdb, the immuneACCESS table is reduced to in-frame sequences with V and J assigned. These tables do not hold every clone; where another copy was compared, an unresolved V gene accounts for under half, and the others remain unexplained. This sample lists 120,000 to 150,000 clones; around 84% were detected once. The biggest ten clones account for 38% of the sample. Sequencing was performed on peripheral blood. The receptors come from a human donor in a cohort sampled during active COVID-19.

The genes are TRBV7-9 and TRBJ2-7; 10 positions match TRBD1. The CDR3 sequence is 17 residues long. J gave up 0 bases and V 6 bases, and 11 bases lay outside the gene matches. The germline CDR1 and CDR2 sequences are SEHNR and FQNEAQ (reference sequence). As DNA, the CDR3 is TGTGCCAGCAGATCTACGGCCGGGACAGGGGCCTCCTACGAGCAGTACTTC. It is translated as CASRSTAGTGASYEQYF.

The rearrangement joins TRBV19 to TRBJ1-2, with unresolved D. In germline, CDR1 is LNHDA, CDR2 SQIVND (reference sequence). Trimming took off 6 bases at V and 4 bases at J, with 18 bases between the two ends. The CDR3 loop spans 15 amino acids. CDR3 loop: CASSPLEGWSYGYTF. CDR3 nucleotides: TGTGCCAGTAGCCCACTGGAGGGATGGAGCTATGGCTACACCTTC.

The rearrangement links TRBV29-1 to TRBJ2-7, with 10 bases identical to TRBD1. Trimming removed 6 bases from V and 2 bases from J; junction bases left unmatched: 7. The CDR3 covers 14 residues. Per the germline V gene, CDR1 is SQVTM and CDR2 is ANQGSEA. CDR3 residues: CSVGRGTGAYEQYF. The CDR3 DNA reads as TGCAGCGTCGGGAGGGGGACAGGGGCCTACGAGCAGTACTTC.

The V call is TRBV5-1, the J call TRBJ2-5; D is perhaps TRBD1 (5 bases). Per germline, CDR1 SGHRS and CDR2 YFSETQ. V was clipped by 0 bases and J by 1 base, with 7 bases between them. The CDR3 totals 14 residues. CDR3 sequence reads: CASSLGQSQETQYF. Here the CDR3 DNA reads TGCGCCAGCAGCTTGGGACAGTCCCAAGAGACCCAGTACTTC.

V is TRBV6-5 and J is TRBJ2-7; D is undetermined. This CDR3 spans 12 amino acids. The germline V gene has CDR1 MNHEY and CDR2 SVGAGI. V lost 5 bases and J lost 0, with 5 bases in between. The CDR3 bases are TGTGCCAGCAGTCGTAGCTCCTACGAGCAGTACTTC. Translated, it gives CASSRSSYEQYF.

The V call is TRBV6-6, the J call TRBJ2-3; D gene uncertain. Looked up from germline, CDR1 is MNHNY and CDR2 is SVGAGI (reference sequence). This CDR3 has 13 residues. Trimming pared 6 bases from V and 0 bases from J, leaving 7 bases between. The CDR3 DNA is TGTGCCAGCAGACCAAGCAGCACAGATACGCAGTATTTT. Protein product: CASRPSSTDTQYF.